These 15 T cell receptor beta chains came from one sample sequenced in a study of identical twins listed by TCRdb under 2016. The method was 5' RACE. Sequencing was performed on an Illumina HiSeq 2000. The public sequencing data were trimmed at Q25 with fastp and processed into clonotypes with MiXCR by TCRdb, which kept only in-frame beta chains. When rows share a CDR3 protein, they turn into one entry using the most common DNA and genes. This sample has 150,000 or so distinct CDR3 sequences in its table, and roughly 3.5% of those were observed once. The ten largest clonotypes hold around 8.1% of the sample. Specimen: memory T cells sorted from blood. The sample's cell subset or site label, decoded: CD45RO+ enriched T cells. These receptors all stem from a man aged 18-30 years in good health.

This clonotype was observed many times. The V and J genes are TRBV11-2 and TRBJ2-3; D remains ambiguous. The CDR3 totals 14 residues. Germline CDR1 and CDR2: SGHAT and FQNNGV. Trimming shortened V by 1 base and J by 5 bases, and 10 bases separated the two germline ends. The CDR3 DNA is TGTGCCAGCAGCTTAGTCACAGCGAAAGATACGCAGTATTTT. Translation gives CASSLVTAKDTQYF. The variable domain in full, with the rest retrieved from reference TRBV11-2 and TRBJ2-3, is EAGVAQSPRYKIIEKRQSVAFWCNPISGHATLYWYQQILGQGPKLLIQFQNNGVVDDSQLPKDRFSAERLKGVDSTLKIQPAKLEDSAVYLCASSLVTAKDTQYFGPGTRLTVL.

This clonotype was observed at least ten times. The J gene is TRBJ2-5, the V gene TRBV4-2; D unresolved. Trimming pared 0 bases from V and 2 bases from J, leaving 7 bases between. The CDR3 runs 14 residues. From germline, CDR1 is LGHNA and CDR2 YNFKEQ. The CDR3 region has the DNA TGTGCCAGCAGCCAAGATATCGCACAAGAGACCCAGTACTTC. Residues: CASSQDIAQETQYF.

This clonotype was detected many times. The genes are TRBV5-1 and TRBJ2-1; D is ambiguous. Per the germline V gene, CDR1 is SGHRS and CDR2 is YFSETQ. CDR3 length: 15 amino acids. The ends were cut back, 0 bases at V and 0 bases at J, with 7 bases in the middle. CDR3 bases: TGCGCCAGCAGCTTGGGGTTCTCCTCCTACAATGAGCAGTTCTTC. Protein sequence: CASSLGFSSYNEQFF.

This clonotype was counted at least ten times. The rearrangement links TRBV5-4 to TRBJ2-1, with TRBD2 identical over 7 bases. With V trimmed by 4 bases and J by 5 bases, 6 bases remained unmatched. Germline-derived CDR1 and CDR2 are SGHNT and YYREEE (reference sequence). CDR3 length equals 14 residues. Here the CDR3 DNA reads TGTGCCAGCAGCGCCCGGGAGGTAAACAATGAGCAGTTCTTC. It yields the protein CASSAREVNNEQFF.

This clonotype was counted many times. The rearrangement links TRBV5-4 to TRBJ2-2, with D unclear. The V gene's germline CDR1 is SGHNT and CDR2 YYREEE (reference sequence). The CDR3 sequence is 13 residues long. The V and J ends lost 4 bases and 6 bases respectively, with 10 bases between them. CDR3 amino acids: CASSADGAGELFF. The CDR3 nucleotides are TGTGCCAGCAGCGCGGACGGCGCCGGGGAGCTGTTTTTT.

This clonotype was found a few times. The chain couples TRBV2 to TRBJ2-1, with no clear D. CDR1 and CDR2 (germline): SNHLY, FYNNEI. CDR3 length: 12 residues. The V gene lost 4 bases and the J gene lost 6 bases, with 7 bases spanning the gap. The CDR3 protein is CASSAWTNEQFF. In DNA, the CDR3 is TGTGCCAGCAGTGCTTGGACCAATGAGCAGTTCTTC.

This clonotype was found many times. The chain has TRBV5-1 and TRBJ1-3; the D is unclear. CDR3 length: 12 amino acids. Trimming left V 4 bases short and J 7 bases short, with 9 bases between. CDR1 is SGHRS and CDR2 is YFSETQ in the germline V gene. CDR3 sequence (DNA): TGCGCCAGCAGCGAGACCGGCAACACCATATATTTT. Encoded protein: CASSETGNTIYF.

This clonotype showed up just once. The gene calls are TRBV11-3 and TRBJ2-2; possible D gene TRBD2, 5 bases. Trimming left V 4 bases short and J 4 bases short, with 7 bases between. Germline CDR1 and CDR2: SGHNT and YENEEA. The length of the CDR3 is 13 residues. In nucleotides, the CDR3 is TGTGCCAGCAGCTCAACTAGCACCGGGGAGCTGTTTTTT. It encodes CASSSTSTGELFF.

This clonotype appeared many times. The chain is built from TRBV7-9 and TRBJ2-3; D may be TRBD1 (6 bases). CDR3 length: 14 residues. Germline CDR1 SEHNR, CDR2 FQNEAQ (reference sequence). V shed 1 base and J shed 4 bases, with 9 bases lying between them. The chain's CDR3 is CASSLDTGSDTQYF. The CDR3 nucleotides are TGTGCCAGCAGCTTAGATACAGGGTCAGATACGCAGTATTTT.

There are many counts of this clonotype. CDR3 sequence reads: CAIREDREAKNIQYF. CDR3 DNA sequence: TGTGCCATCAGAGAGGACAGGGAGGCCAAAAACATTCAGTACTTC. The chain employs TRBV10-3 and TRBJ2-4, with 8 bases fitting TRBD1. V gave up 6 bases and J gave up 1 base; unmatched junction bases: 5. This CDR3 region has 15 residues. Germline V gene sequence: CDR1 ENHRY, CDR2 SYGVKD.

This clonotype was counted between two and nine times. The genes are TRBV7-2 and TRBJ2-3, with 8 bases fitting TRBD2. Germline V CDR1 and CDR2: SGHTA, FQGNSA. After removal of 11 bases from V and 1 base from J, the junction contained 11 bases not matched to a gene. The CDR3 totals 15 residues. The CDR3 DNA follows: TGTGCCTGTGGGCTCGGGGGGGGGCGCACAGATACGCAGTATTTT. Translated, it gives CACGLGGGRTDTQYF.

This clonotype was seen many times. The gene calls are TRBV27 and TRBJ2-1; TRBD1 agrees at 8 bases. Losses at the gene ends were 5 bases for V and 3 bases for J; bases not matched to a gene: 6. The CDR3 is 15 residues long. CDR1 MNHEY and CDR2 SMNVEV come from the germline V gene (reference sequence). The DNA for the CDR3 is TGTGCCAGCAGTCCTGGGACAGGACTCTACAATGAGCAGTTCTTC. This sequence encodes CASSPGTGLYNEQFF.

Ten or more counts support this clonotype. This rearrangement joins TRBV20-1 to TRBJ2-2; weak D call: TRBD2 (5 bases). The CDR3 sequence is 13 residues long. Looked up from germline, CDR1 is DFQATT and CDR2 is SNEGSKA (reference sequence). V shed 7 bases and J shed 0 bases, with 9 bases lying between them. The CDR3 nucleotides read TGCAGTGGCCTAGCCCCGAACACCGGGGAGCTGTTTTTT. This translates into CSGLAPNTGELFF.

This clonotype was seen repeatedly, ten times or more. The genes are TRBV12-5 and TRBJ1-1; tentative D call: TRBD1 (5 bases). The ends were cut back, 5 bases at V and 1 base at J, with 11 bases in the middle. The germline V gene encodes CDR1 LGHNT and CDR2 FRNRAP. This CDR3 has 14 residues. CDR3 in amino acids: CASGPGTANTEAFF. As DNA, the CDR3 is TGTGCTAGTGGTCCCGGGACGGCGAACACTGAAGCTTTCTTT. Variable domain in full (rest from reference TRBV12-5 and TRBJ1-1): DARVTQTPRHKVTEMGQEVTMRCQPILGHNTVFWYRQTMMQGLELLAYFRNRAPLDDSGMPKDRFSAEMPDATLATLKIQPSEPRDSAVYFCASGPGTANTEAFFGQGTRLTVV.

This clonotype was seen many times. This CDR3 reads CASNGRGSLTGELFF. DNA for the CDR3: TGTGCCAGCAACGGACGGGGGAGCCTCACCGGGGAGCTGTTTTTT. This chain connects TRBV9 to TRBJ2-2, with a possible D match to TRBD2 (6 bases). Trimming removed 6 bases at V and 4 bases at J, with 16 bases between. Germline assignment: CDR1 SGDLS and CDR2 YYNGEE. This CDR3 region has 15 residues.